The entry that follows covers one T cell receptor (beta chain) sequence. The data derive from a study of blood T cell repertoires in COVID-19. Turning to the study itself: Both acute and convalescent COVID-19 samples were obtained from the United States, Italy and Spain. Sources were T cells, B-cell-depleted T cells, or PBMCs; the material itself was cDNA or gDNA.

Seattle's cohort entered during active infection and was followed longitudinally. Germline CDR1 SGHTA, CDR2 FQGNSA. The ends were cut back, 5 bases at V and 7 bases at J, with 17 bases in the middle. The CDR3 spans 14 residues. Authors' methods: The authors estimated nucleated cell counts from reference gene primer amplification. The data were produced by immunoSEQ multiplex PCR, yet TCRdb's version contains in-frame clones alone and is incomplete. That table supplies the V and J calls and clone size; D and trimming were determined from the DNA. Here the sample spans about 210,000 clones, about 81% being singletons.

The genes are TRBV7-2 and TRBJ2-5; TRBD1 might be the D (7 bases). This TCR derives from a woman in her 70s with COVID-19, enrolled during active disease. The source material was peripheral blood. CDR3 coding DNA: TGTGCCAGCAGCATAATCGGCCAGGGGGGGACCCAGTACTTC. It yields the protein CASSIIGQGGTQYF.